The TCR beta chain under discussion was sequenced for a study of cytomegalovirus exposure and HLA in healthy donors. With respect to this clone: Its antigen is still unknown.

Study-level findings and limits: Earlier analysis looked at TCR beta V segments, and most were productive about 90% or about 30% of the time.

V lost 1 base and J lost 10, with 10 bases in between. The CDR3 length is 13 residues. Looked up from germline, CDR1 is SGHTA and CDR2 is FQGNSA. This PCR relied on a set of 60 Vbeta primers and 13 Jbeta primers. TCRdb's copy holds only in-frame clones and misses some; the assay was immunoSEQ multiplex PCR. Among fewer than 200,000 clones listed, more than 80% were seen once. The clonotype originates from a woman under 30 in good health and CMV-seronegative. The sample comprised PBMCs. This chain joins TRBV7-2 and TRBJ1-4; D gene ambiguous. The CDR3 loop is CASSLVPSGKLFF. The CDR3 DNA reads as TGTGCCAGCAGCTTAGTCCCGTCGGGAAAACTGTTTTTT.